The rows below give T cell receptor beta chains drawn from one sample of a study of blood T cell repertoires in COVID-19. Here immunoSEQ multiplex PCR was the method, and the copy in TCRdb shows in-frame clones only, minus some. The sample includes approximately 330,000 clones, 87% of them seen just once. Sample: peripheral blood. The receptors were sampled from a man aged 30 to 45 with COVID-19, enrolled during active disease. Each CDR3 is given with its conserved first and last residue. Fields, in order: clone size, J gene, V gene, D gene, CDR3 protein, CDR3 DNA. A D gene is named only where the DNA matches it firmly. Clone size is shown for a subset of rows, as once, few, many or a class of expanded clone.

size: .; J: TRBJ2-7; V: TRBV7-9; D: TRBD1; CDR3: CASSSPVWDRDRYYEQYF; DNA: TGTGCCAGCAGCTCCCCCGTATGGGACAGGGACCGGTACTACGAGCAGTACTTC
size: .; J: TRBJ2-7; V: TRBV30; D: .; CDR3: CAWTDNSYEQYF; DNA: TGTGCCTGGACCGACAATTCCTACGAGCAGTACTTC
size: few; J: TRBJ1-2; V: TRBV7-9; D: .; CDR3: CASSLQGSYGYTF; DNA: TGTGCCAGCAGCTTACAGGGATCCTATGGCTACACCTTC
size: .; J: TRBJ2-3; V: TRBV4-3; D: TRBD1; CDR3: CASSQDFIGTESTDTQYF; DNA: TGCGCCAGCAGCCAAGATTTCATTGGGACAGAAAGCACAGATACGCAGTATTTT
size: .; J: TRBJ1-1; V: TRBV2; D: TRBD1; CDR3: CASRLRQGGHTEAFF; DNA: TGTGCCAGCAGGCTAAGACAGGGTGGGCACACTGAAGCTTTCTTT
size: once; J: TRBJ2-3; V: TRBV28; D: TRBD2; CDR3: CATRLAGVDTQYF; DNA: TGTGCCACTAGACTAGCGGGAGTAGATACGCAGTATTTT
size: .; J: TRBJ2-7; V: TRBV14; D: .; CDR3: CASSLRVSSYEQYF; DNA: TGTGCCAGCAGCCTGCGGGTAAGCTCCTACGAGCAGTACTTC
size: .; J: TRBJ1-2; V: TRBV2; D: TRBD1; CDR3: CASSDFLSGRISGQEDNYGYTF; DNA: TGTGCCAGCAGTGATTTTTTGTCGGGTAGAATATCAGGACAGGAGGATAACTATGGCTACACCTTC
size: .; J: TRBJ2-3; V: TRBV4-3; D: .; CDR3: CASSTQSHREGTQYF; DNA: TGCGCCAGCAGCACACAGTCCCACAGGGAGGGTACGCAGTATTTT
size: .; J: TRBJ1-3; V: TRBV4-2; D: TRBD1; CDR3: CASSRDRVAGNTIYF; DNA: TGTGCCAGCAGCCGGGACAGGGTGGCTGGAAACACCATATATTTT
size: .; J: TRBJ1-6; V: TRBV21-1; D: .; CDR3: CASSKRDSNSPLHF; DNA: TGTGCCAGCAGCAAACGGGACAGTAATTCACCCCTCCACTTT
size: .; J: TRBJ1-4; V: TRBV6-6; D: .; CDR3: CASIDGKGKEKLFF; DNA: TGTGCCAGCATCGACGGAAAGGGGAAGGAAAAACTGTTTTTT
size: .; J: TRBJ2-1; V: TRBV12-3/TRBV12-4; D: .; CDR3: CASSLVGQGKVF; DNA: TGTGCCAGCAGTTTAGTTGGGCAGGGGAAGGTCTTC
size: .; J: TRBJ1-2; V: TRBV3-1/TRBV3-2; D: TRBD1; CDR3: CASSPRQGNGYTF; DNA: TGTGCCAGCAGCCCCCGACAGGGAAATGGCTACACCTTC
size: .; J: TRBJ2-5; V: TRBV24-1; D: .; CDR3: CATSDHGSYEETQYF; DNA: TGTGCCACCAGTGATCACGGGAGTTATGAAGAGACCCAGTACTTC
size: .; J: TRBJ2-7; V: TRBV5-6; D: .; CDR3: CASSFMYYEQYF; DNA: TGTGCCAGCAGCTTTATGTACTACGAGCAGTACTTC
size: .; J: TRBJ2-7; V: TRBV19; D: TRBD1; CDR3: CASNQQGQASYEQYF; DNA: TGTGCCAGTAACCAACAGGGACAGGCCTCCTACGAGCAGTACTTC
size: .; J: TRBJ1-2; V: TRBV28; D: .; CDR3: CAIRRGAVPLYGYTF; DNA: TGTGCCATCCGGAGGGGCGCGGTTCCCCTTTATGGCTACACCTTC
size: .; J: TRBJ2-7; V: TRBV18; D: TRBD2; CDR3: CASSRGGISYEQYF; DNA: TGTGCCAGCTCCCGGGGGGGTATATCCTACGAGCAGTACTTC
size: few; J: TRBJ2-5; V: TRBV7-2; D: TRBD2; CDR3: CASSFRRLAGRETQYF; DNA: TGTGCCAGCAGCTTTCGCCGACTAGCGGGACGGGAGACCCAGTACTTC
size: .; J: TRBJ2-1; V: TRBV12-3/TRBV12-4; D: .; CDR3: CASSPGQINEQFF; DNA: TGTGCCAGCAGCCCCGGACAGATCAATGAGCAGTTCTTC
size: .; J: TRBJ1-4; V: TRBV2; D: TRBD1; CDR3: CASFQGATNEKLFF; DNA: TGTGCCAGCTTTCAGGGGGCAACTAATGAAAAACTGTTTTTT
size: few; J: TRBJ2-3; V: TRBV12-1; D: .; CDR3: CASSYRGHLSTDTQYF; DNA: TGTGCCAGCAGCTACAGGGGGCACCTTAGCACAGATACGCAGTATTTT
size: once; J: TRBJ2-7; V: TRBV4-2; D: .; CDR3: CASSQALGSSYEQYF; DNA: TGTGCCAGCAGCCAAGCTCTAGGGAGCTCCTACGAGCAGTACTTC
size: .; J: TRBJ2-7; V: TRBV7-8; D: TRBD1; CDR3: CASSPGTGGYEQYF; DNA: TGTGCCAGCAGCCCCGGGACAGGGGGCTACGAGCAGTACTTC
size: .; J: TRBJ2-7; V: TRBV5-6; D: .; CDR3: CASSLSGRVYEQYF; DNA: TGTGCCAGTAGCTTAAGTGGCAGGGTCTACGAGCAGTACTTC
size: .; J: TRBJ1-4; V: TRBV28; D: TRBD1; CDR3: CASSSGTAYNEKLFF; DNA: TGTGCCAGCAGCTCCGGGACAGCCTATAATGAAAAACTGTTTTTT
size: .; J: TRBJ2-1; V: TRBV7-2; D: TRBD2; CDR3: CASSPQLALERQFF; DNA: TGTGCCAGCAGCCCCCAACTAGCGTTGGAGCGGCAGTTCTTC
size: .; J: TRBJ1-2; V: TRBV7-2; D: TRBD1; CDR3: CASSLGRWQGAGGYTF; DNA: TGTGCCAGCAGCTTAGGCCGGTGGCAGGGGGCGGGAGGCTACACCTTC
size: .; J: TRBJ2-2; V: TRBV6-2/TRBV6-3; D: .; CDR3: CASSYGRISNTGELFF; DNA: TGTGCCAGCAGTTACGGCAGGATCTCGAACACCGGGGAGCTGTTTTTT
size: once; J: TRBJ2-5; V: TRBV3-1/TRBV3-2; D: .; CDR3: CASSRRTGAGETQYF; DNA: TGTGCCAGCAGCCGTCGTACAGGGGCGGGGGAGACCCAGTACTTC
size: .; J: TRBJ2-7; V: TRBV7-9; D: .; CDR3: CASSLTGLRSSYEQYF; DNA: TGTGCCAGCAGCCTTACGGGACTGAGGAGCTCCTACGAGCAGTACTTC
size: once; J: TRBJ2-1; V: TRBV9; D: .; CDR3: CASSVGAGRSYNEQFF; DNA: TGTGCCAGCAGCGTAGGGGCGGGGAGGTCCTACAATGAGCAGTTCTTC
size: .; J: TRBJ1-1; V: TRBV4-3; D: .; CDR3: CASSQERSLNTEAFF; DNA: TGCGCCAGCAGCCAAGAACGGTCCTTGAACACTGAAGCTTTCTTT
size: .; J: TRBJ1-1; V: TRBV5-1; D: TRBD1; CDR3: CASSQGQQNTEAFF; DNA: TGCGCCAGCAGCCAGGGACAGCAGAACACTGAAGCTTTCTTT
size: few; J: TRBJ2-2; V: TRBV5-1; D: .; CDR3: CASSPGVTGELFF; DNA: TGCGCCAGCAGCCCAGGGGTTACCGGGGAGCTGTTTTTT
size: .; J: TRBJ1-5; V: TRBV6-2/TRBV6-3; D: .; CDR3: CASSFHSNQPQHF; DNA: TGTGCCAGCAGTTTTCATAGCAATCAGCCCCAGCATTTT
size: .; J: TRBJ1-1; V: TRBV18; D: TRBD1; CDR3: CASSRRQGASVGNTEAFF; DNA: TGTGCCAGCTCAAGAAGACAGGGGGCTTCAGTAGGGAACACTGAAGCTTTCTTT
size: few; J: TRBJ2-7; V: TRBV18; D: TRBD1; CDR3: CASSPATGGGYEQYF; DNA: TGTGCCAGCTCACCTGCGACAGGGGGCGGTTACGAGCAGTACTTC
size: .; J: TRBJ2-5; V: TRBV3-1/TRBV3-2; D: TRBD2; CDR3: CASSQGYLAGGQETQYF; DNA: TGTGCCAGCAGCCAAGGGTATCTAGCGGGAGGCCAAGAGACCCAGTACTTC